This is a list of T cell receptor beta chains from one sample in a study of Ad26.COV2.S vaccination and SARS-CoV-2 variants. The data were produced by immunoSEQ multiplex PCR, yet TCRdb's version contains in-frame clones alone and is incomplete. Of under 500,000 clones in the sample, about 92% are singletons; the top ten hold under 2%. Sequences were derived from peripheral blood, sampled in a trial of Ad26.COV2.S vaccine versus placebo. The receptors originated from a person aged 18 to 65 who received the Ad26.COV2.S COVID-19 vaccine or a placebo. CDR3s include the opening cysteine and the closing phenylalanine or tryptophan. D genes are given only for firm matches. For some rows the clone size is stated as once, few or many, or as a class when expanded; others skip it.

cdr3_aa cdr3_nt j_call v_call cdr3_length d_call clone_size
CASSPGGATTYEQYF TGTGCCAGCAGCCCAGGCGGCGCAACAACCTACGAGCAGTACTTC TRBJ2-7 TRBV7-8 15 NA NA
CASSIDRRQAYGYTF TGTGCCAGTAGTATAGATCGACGACAGGCCTATGGCTACACCTTC TRBJ1-2 TRBV19 15 NA NA
CASRIYRARSETQYF TGTGCCAGCAGAATCTACAGGGCGAGGTCTGAGACCCAGTACTTC TRBJ2-5 TRBV28 15 NA NA
CASSLTTMNTEAFF TGTGCCAGCAGTTTGACAACCATGAACACTGAAGCTTTCTTT TRBJ1-1 TRBV27 14 NA NA
CASIGTSGTEAFF TGTGCCAGCATTGGGACCTCCGGGACTGAAGCTTTCTTT TRBJ1-1 TRBV7-9 13 NA NA
CASSRGQSMVLKMGGYTF TGTGCCAGCAGCCGGGGACAGTCCATGGTTCTTAAAATGGGTGGCTACACCTTC TRBJ1-2 TRBV7-2 18 TRBD1 NA
CASSEGTYSNQPQHF TGTGCCAGCAGCGAGGGGACTTATAGCAATCAGCCCCAGCATTTT TRBJ1-5 TRBV5-6 15 NA NA
CASSPIQALQGGTRSPLHF TGTGCCAGTAGTCCAATCCAGGCCCTACAGGGGGGAACACGGTCACCCCTCCACTTT TRBJ1-6 TRBV19 19 TRBD1 once
CASTQTGAPNTEAFF TGTGCCAGCACCCAGACAGGGGCTCCGAACACTGAAGCTTTCTTT TRBJ1-1 TRBV7-9 15 TRBD1 NA
CASSPASGSTDTQYF TGTGCCAGCTCACCAGCGTCGGGGAGCACAGATACGCAGTATTTT TRBJ2-3 TRBV18 15 NA NA